What follows are 8 T cell receptor beta chains derived from one specimen sequenced in a study of cytomegalovirus exposure and HLA in healthy donors. The PCR contained 60 Vbeta and 13 Jbeta primers. Sequencing used immunoSEQ multiplex PCR; TCRdb keeps in-frame clones, though not all of them. The sample holds roughly 97,000 clones, about three quarters seen once. The sample consisted of PBMCs. These receptors were collected from a man in his sixties in good health and CMV-seropositive.

This clone was detected only a few times. CDR3 nucleotide sequence: TGTTTTTTCAAGCAGAAGGCGGCATACGAGCAGTACTTC. Translation gives CFFKQKAAYEQYF. The V gene is TRBV7-9, the J gene TRBJ2-7, with D unresolved. CDR1 and CDR2 from the germline V gene are SEHNR and FQNEAQ (reference sequence). There are 13 residues in the CDR3.

The V and J genes are TRBV7-2 and TRBJ2-6; 7 bases align to TRBD1. The V and J ends lost 4 bases and 1 base, in that order; junction bases with no gene match: 1. Germline V lookup: CDR1 SGHTA, CDR2 FQGNSA. The CDR3 is made up of 15 amino acids. CDR3 DNA sequence: TGTGCCAGCAGCTACAGGGGTTCTGGGGCCAACGTCCTGACTTTC. Protein product: CASSYRGSGANVLTF.

DNA for the CDR3: TGTGCCAGCAGCGTTTCTAGCGGGGGGACCTACGAGCAGTACTTC. As protein: CASSVSSGGTYEQYF. The rearrangement uses TRBV9 and TRBJ2-7; 11 nucleotides match TRBD2. Germline CDR1 and CDR2: SGDLS and YYNGEE. Unmatched junction bases numbered 3, after V lost 2 bases and J lost 2 bases. The CDR3 is made up of 15 amino acids.

The CDR3 reads CASSPKGGHTEAFF. The DNA of the CDR3 is TGTGCCAGCTCACCTAAGGGGGGGCATACTGAAGCTTTCTTT. This chain uses TRBV18 with TRBJ1-1, with a weak D call TRBD1 (6 bases). Trimming left V 3 bases short and J 5 bases short, with 13 bases between. The CDR3 is made up of 14 amino acids. Germline-derived CDR1 and CDR2 are KGHSH and LQKENI.

The V gene is TRBV7-8, the J gene TRBJ1-5; 8 bases align to TRBD1. The CDR3 has 14 residues. The V and J ends lost 1 base and 5 bases, in that order; junction bases with no gene match: 1. Germline lookup yields CDR1 SGHVS and CDR2 FQNEAQ. CDR3 in DNA: TGTGCCAGCAGCTTAGGACAGGGGTATCAGCCCCAGCATTTT. It translates to CASSLGQGYQPQHF.

This clone was seen only once. The CDR3 DNA reads as TGCGCCAGCAGCTGGGGACTAGGGGACGGTACCCAGTACTTC. Translation: CASSWGLGDGTQYF. The chain links TRBV5-1 to TRBJ2-5; 8 bases fit TRBD2. The trim removed 3 bases at V and 8 bases at J, leaving 9 bases unmatched. CDR3 length: 14 residues. Germline CDR1 and CDR2: SGHRS and YFSETQ. Full variable domain (outside the CDR3, taken from reference TRBV5-1 and TRBJ2-5): KAGVTQTPRYLIKTRGQQVTLSCSPISGHRSVSWYQQTPGQGLQFLFEYFSETQRNKGNFPGRFSGRQFSNSRSEMNVSTLELGDSALYLCASSWGLGDGTQYFGPGTRLLVL.

The V call is TRBV6-1, the J call TRBJ1-1, with 7 bases identical to TRBD1. Trimming removed 5 bases from V and 4 bases from J; junction bases left unmatched: 10. The CDR3 spans 15 residues. The germline CDR1 and CDR2 sequences are MNHNS and SASEGT. The CDR3 DNA follows: TGTGCCAGCAGTTCCCACAACAGGGGAACCACTGAAGCTTTCTTT. Translation gives CASSSHNRGTTEAFF.

The chain uses TRBV6-4 and TRBJ2-1, with a possible D match to TRBD2 (6 bases). CDR3 length equals 20 residues. The V end was cut by 0 bases, the J end by 3 bases, with 24 bases between. Germline V gene sequence: CDR1 MRHNA, CDR2 SNTAGT. For the CDR3, the DNA is TGTGCCAGCAGTGACTCACTTAGGTTGGGCCAAAAGGGACTCTACAATGAGCAGTTCTTC. This sequence encodes CASSDSLRLGQKGLYNEQFF.